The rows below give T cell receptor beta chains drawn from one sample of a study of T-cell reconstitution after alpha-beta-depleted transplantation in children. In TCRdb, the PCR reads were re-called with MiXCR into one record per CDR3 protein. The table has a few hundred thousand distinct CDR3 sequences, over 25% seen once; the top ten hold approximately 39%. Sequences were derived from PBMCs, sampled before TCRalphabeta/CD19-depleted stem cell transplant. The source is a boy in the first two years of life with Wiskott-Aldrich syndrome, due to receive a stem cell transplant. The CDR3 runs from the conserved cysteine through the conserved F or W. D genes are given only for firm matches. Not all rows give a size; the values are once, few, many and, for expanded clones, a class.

CDR3: CASSLSQWQQFF
DNA: TGTGCCAGCAGCTTGTCACAGTGGCAGCAGTTCTTC
V: TRBV5-6
J: TRBJ2-1
size: .
D: .

CDR3: CASSPGTSGRYRNEQFF
DNA: TGTGCCAGCAGCCCCGGGACTAGCGGGAGATATAGGAATGAGCAGTTCTTC
V: TRBV27
J: TRBJ2-1
size: few
D: TRBD2

CDR3: CASSLAASGSLSYEQYF
DNA: TGCGCCAGCAGCTTGGCGGCTAGCGGGAGCCTCTCCTACGAGCAGTACTTC
V: TRBV5-1
J: TRBJ2-7
size: few
D: TRBD2

CDR3: CASSLDSGQPYEQYF
DNA: TGCGCCAGCAGCTTGGATTCCGGACAGCCCTACGAGCAGTACTTC
V: TRBV5-1
J: TRBJ2-7
size: .
D: .

CDR3: CAISPTGLAYEQYF
DNA: TGTGCCATCAGCCCAACGGGACTAGCGTACGAGCAGTACTTC
V: TRBV10-3
J: TRBJ2-7
size: many
D: TRBD2

CDR3: CASSLLGPAYEQYF
DNA: TGCGCCAGCAGCTTGTTAGGGCCAGCCTACGAGCAGTACTTC
V: TRBV5-1
J: TRBJ2-7
size: .
D: .

CDR3: CASSFLEYGYTF
DNA: TGTGCCAGCAGTTTTTTGGAGTATGGCTACACCTTC
V: TRBV12-3/TRBV12-4
J: TRBJ1-2
size: few
D: .

CDR3: CATSRGFSREGSDTQYF
DNA: TGTGCCACCAGCAGAGGGTTCTCGCGGGAGGGATCCGATACGCAGTATTTT
V: TRBV15
J: TRBJ2-3
size: .
D: TRBD2

CDR3: CSVRSGLNYEQYF
DNA: TGCAGTGTCCGTAGCGGGCTGAACTACGAGCAGTACTTC
V: TRBV20-1
J: TRBJ2-7
size: .
D: TRBD2

CDR3: CASTLLAGAITGELFF
DNA: TGTGCCAGCACGCTACTAGCGGGAGCCATCACCGGGGAGCTGTTTTTT
V: TRBV12-3/TRBV12-4
J: TRBJ2-2
size: few
D: TRBD2

CDR3: CASSLEVLPGQETQYF
DNA: TGTGCCAGCAGCTTAGAGGTTCTTCCAGGGCAAGAGACCCAGTACTTC
V: TRBV7-9
J: TRBJ2-5
size: .
D: .

CDR3: CASSLRAPADRGTTSNQPQHF
DNA: TGTGCCAGCAGCTTAAGGGCTCCCGCGGACAGGGGAACAACCAGCAATCAGCCCCAGCATTTT
V: TRBV5-4
J: TRBJ1-5
size: .
D: TRBD1

CDR3: CASSSGPTYNEQFF
DNA: TGTGCCAGCAGTTCCGGACCTACCTACAATGAGCAGTTCTTC
V: TRBV12-3/TRBV12-4
J: TRBJ2-1
size: few
D: .

CDR3: CASRDRYGEPQHF
DNA: TGTGCCAGCCGAGACAGGTACGGGGAGCCCCAGCATTTT
V: TRBV19
J: TRBJ1-5
size: .
D: .

CDR3: CASSLFGGDGHSNQPQHF
DNA: TGTGCCAGCAGTTTATTCGGGGGGGACGGGCATAGCAATCAGCCCCAGCATTTT
V: TRBV27
J: TRBJ1-5
size: .
D: .

CDR3: CASSHPPRGMSYEQYF
DNA: TGTGCCAGCAGCCATCCCCCCCGCGGGATGTCCTACGAGCAGTACTTC
V: TRBV7-9
J: TRBJ2-7
size: .
D: .

CDR3: CASSLYGYNEQFF
DNA: TGTGCCAGCAGCTTATACGGTTACAATGAGCAGTTCTTC
V: TRBV7-9
J: TRBJ2-1
size: many
D: .

CDR3: CASSLISGDYGYTF
DNA: TGTGCCAGCAGTTTAATTTCAGGGGACTATGGCTACACCTTC
V: TRBV28
J: TRBJ1-2
size: .
D: .

CDR3: CICSSTVEIYGCTF
DNA: .
V: TRBV20-1
J: TRBJ1-2
size: .
D: .

CDR3: CSVDGRTDTQYF
DNA: TGCAGCGTTGACGGGAGGACAGATACGCAGTATTTT
V: TRBV29-1
J: TRBJ2-3
size: many
D: TRBD2

CDR3: CASSPPRGGETQYF
DNA: TGTGCCAGCAGCCCCCCCAGGGGAGGGGAGACCCAGTACTTC
V: TRBV4-2
J: TRBJ2-5
size: .
D: .

CDR3: CASSRTAGVTDTQYF
DNA: TGCGCCAGCAGCAGGACAGCGGGAGTCACAGATACGCAGTATTTT
V: TRBV5-1
J: TRBJ2-3
size: .
D: TRBD2

CDR3: CSARDPRRSTDTQYF
DNA: TGCAGTGCTAGGGACCCTAGGCGTAGCACAGATACGCAGTATTTT
V: TRBV20-1
J: TRBJ2-3
size: .
D: .

CDR3: CASSEGQHQETQYF
DNA: TGCGCCAGCAGCGAAGGACAGCACCAAGAGACCCAGTACTTC
V: TRBV5-1
J: TRBJ2-5
size: few
D: .

CDR3: CSARTAWSYTF
DNA: TGCAGTGCTAGGACAGCTTGGAGCTACACCTTC
V: TRBV20-1
J: TRBJ1-2
size: .
D: .

CDR3: CATSVSSSAEQFF
DNA: TGTGCCACCAGTGTCAGCTCTAGCGCTGAGCAGTTCTTC
V: TRBV24-1
J: TRBJ2-1
size: .
D: .

CDR3: CASSGPREAYNEQFF
DNA: TGCGCCAGCAGTGGTCCCAGGGAGGCCTACAATGAGCAGTTCTTC
V: TRBV10-1
J: TRBJ2-1
size: few
D: .

CDR3: CAIRVTGVDEQYF
DNA: TGTGCCATCAGAGTCACAGGGGTCGACGAGCAGTACTTC
V: TRBV10-3
J: TRBJ2-7
size: few
D: TRBD1

CDR3: CASSWEDRVHEQYF
DNA: TGCGCCAGCAGCTGGGAGGACAGGGTCCACGAGCAGTACTTC
V: TRBV5-1
J: TRBJ2-7
size: .
D: TRBD1

CDR3: CASSPTGLPEAFF
DNA: TGTGCCAGCTCACCGACAGGCCTACCTGAAGCTTTCTTT
V: TRBV18
J: TRBJ1-1
size: .
D: .

CDR3: CSARATAINTDTQYF
DNA: TGCAGTGCTAGAGCGACAGCAATAAACACAGATACGCAGTATTTT
V: TRBV20-1
J: TRBJ2-3
size: few
D: .

CDR3: CASSENRGSQPQHF
DNA: TGTGCCAGCAGCGAAAACAGGGGGAGCCAGCCCCAGCATTTT
V: TRBV7-8
J: TRBJ1-5
size: few
D: TRBD1

CDR3: CASSFGGRRVGELFF
DNA: TGTGCCAGCAGCTTCGGGGGCCGTCGGGTCGGGGAGCTGTTTTTT
V: TRBV7-9
J: TRBJ2-2
size: .
D: .

CDR3: CASRGTGFPYEQYF
DNA: TGTGCCAGCAGAGGGACAGGCTTTCCCTACGAGCAGTACTTC
V: TRBV7-9
J: TRBJ2-7
size: many
D: TRBD1

CDR3: CASTLEGPVNNEQFF
DNA: TGCGCCAGCACCCTGGAGGGTCCAGTAAACAATGAGCAGTTCTTC
V: TRBV5-1
J: TRBJ2-1
size: .
D: .

CDR3: CASGQGGTEAFF
DNA: TGTGCCAGCGGACAGGGGGGCACTGAAGCTTTCTTT
V: TRBV2
J: TRBJ1-1
size: .
D: TRBD1

CDR3: CSASRYGTSGSSTDTQYF
DNA: TGCAGTGCTAGTCGATACGGGACTAGCGGTTCTAGCACAGATACGCAGTATTTT
V: TRBV20-1
J: TRBJ2-3
size: .
D: TRBD2